This T cell receptor beta chain was retrieved from a study of blood T cell repertoires in COVID-19. Study background: From T cells, B-cell-depleted T cells, or PBMCs came the material, which was cDNA or gDNA.

The method was immunoSEQ multiplex PCR; TCRdb's version includes in-frame clones alone and lacks a portion of them. The table records 250,000 to 300,000 clones, roughly 93% of them present only once. The participants were between about 18 and 100 years old and came from under 25 US areas. Cohorts were based on clinical histories the participants reported. Trimming took 1 base from V and 4 from J, leaving 6 bases between them. The length of the CDR3 is 13 residues. Germline-derived CDR1 and CDR2 are LNHDA and SQIVND (reference sequence). The V and J genes are TRBV19 and TRBJ2-3; D remains ambiguous. The source of this sequence is a woman between 35 and 50 years old with acute COVID-19. Sequenced: PBMCs or T cells enriched from blood (not recorded which). CDR3 in DNA: TGTGCCAGTAGTATAGTGGCAGCAGATACGCAGTATTTT. As protein: CASSIVAADTQYF.